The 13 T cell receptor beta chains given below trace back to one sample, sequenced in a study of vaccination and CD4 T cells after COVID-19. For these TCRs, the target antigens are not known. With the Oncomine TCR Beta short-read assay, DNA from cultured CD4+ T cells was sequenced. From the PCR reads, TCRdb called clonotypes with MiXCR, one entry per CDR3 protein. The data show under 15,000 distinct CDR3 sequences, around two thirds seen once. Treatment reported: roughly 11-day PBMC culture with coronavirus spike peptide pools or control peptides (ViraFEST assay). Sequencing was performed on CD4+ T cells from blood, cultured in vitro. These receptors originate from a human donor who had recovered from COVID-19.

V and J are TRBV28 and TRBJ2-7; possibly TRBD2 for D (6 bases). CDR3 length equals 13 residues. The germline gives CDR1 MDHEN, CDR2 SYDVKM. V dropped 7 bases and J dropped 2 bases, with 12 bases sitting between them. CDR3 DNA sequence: TGTGCCAGCAAAAGGGACTTGCCCTACGAGCAGTACTTC. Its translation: CASKRDLPYEQYF.

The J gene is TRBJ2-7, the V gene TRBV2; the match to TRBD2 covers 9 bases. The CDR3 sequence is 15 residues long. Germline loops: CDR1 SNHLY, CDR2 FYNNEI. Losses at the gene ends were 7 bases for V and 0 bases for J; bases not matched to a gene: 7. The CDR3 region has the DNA TGTGCCAGCACGCCGACTAGCGGTAGCTCCTACGAGCAGTACTTC. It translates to CASTPTSGSSYEQYF. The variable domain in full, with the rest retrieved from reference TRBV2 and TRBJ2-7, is EPEVTQTPSHQVTQMGQEVILRCVPISNHLYFYWYRQILGQKVEFLVSFYNNEISEKSEIFDDQFSVERPDGSNFTLKIRSTKLEDSAMYFCASTPTSGSSYEQYFGPGTRLTVT.

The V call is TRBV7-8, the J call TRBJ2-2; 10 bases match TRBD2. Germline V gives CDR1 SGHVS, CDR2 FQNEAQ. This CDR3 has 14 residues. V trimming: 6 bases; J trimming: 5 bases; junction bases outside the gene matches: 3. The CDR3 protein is CASRLAGETGELFF. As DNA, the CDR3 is TGTGCCAGCAGGCTAGCGGGAGAGACCGGGGAGCTGTTTTTT.

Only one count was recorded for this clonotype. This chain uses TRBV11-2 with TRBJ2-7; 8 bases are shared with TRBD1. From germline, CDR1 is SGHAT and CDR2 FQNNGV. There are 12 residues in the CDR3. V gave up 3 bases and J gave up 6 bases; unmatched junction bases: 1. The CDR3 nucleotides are TGTGCCAGCAGCTTCGACAGGGGCGAGCAGTACTTC. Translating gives CASSFDRGEQYF.

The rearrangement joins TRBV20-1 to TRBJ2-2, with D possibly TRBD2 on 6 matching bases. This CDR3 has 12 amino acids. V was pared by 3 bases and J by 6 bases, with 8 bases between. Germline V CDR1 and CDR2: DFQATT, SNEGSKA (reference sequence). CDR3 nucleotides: TGCAGTGCTAGGACTAGTTCCGGGGAGCTGTTTTTT. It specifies CSARTSSGELFF.

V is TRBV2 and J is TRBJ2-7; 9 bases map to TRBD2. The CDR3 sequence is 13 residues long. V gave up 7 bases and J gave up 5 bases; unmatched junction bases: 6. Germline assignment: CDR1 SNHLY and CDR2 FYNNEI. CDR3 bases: TGTGCCAGCACGCGGGAGGGCAGAGACGAGCAGTACTTC. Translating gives CASTREGRDEQYF.

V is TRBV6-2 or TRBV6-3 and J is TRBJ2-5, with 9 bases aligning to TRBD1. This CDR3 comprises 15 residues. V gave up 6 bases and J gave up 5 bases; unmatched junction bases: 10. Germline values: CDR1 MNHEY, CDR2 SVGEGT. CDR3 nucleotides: TGTGCCAGCAGCCCCCGACAGGGGGTTCGGGAGACCCAGTACTTC. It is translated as CASSPRQGVRETQYF.

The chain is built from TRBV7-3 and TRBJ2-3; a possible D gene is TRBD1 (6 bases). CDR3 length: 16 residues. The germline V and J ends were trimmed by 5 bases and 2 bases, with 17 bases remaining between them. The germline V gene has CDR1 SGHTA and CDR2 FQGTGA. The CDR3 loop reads CASSPGRGTNTDTQYF. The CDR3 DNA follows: TGTGCCAGCAGCCCCGGTAGGGGGACCAACACAGATACGCAGTATTTT.

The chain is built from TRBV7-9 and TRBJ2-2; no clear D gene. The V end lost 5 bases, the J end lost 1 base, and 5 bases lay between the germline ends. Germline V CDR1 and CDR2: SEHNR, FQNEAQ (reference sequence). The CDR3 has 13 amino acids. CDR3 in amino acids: CASSLENTGELFF. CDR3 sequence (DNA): TGTGCCAGCAGCCTCGAGAACACCGGGGAGCTGTTTTTT.

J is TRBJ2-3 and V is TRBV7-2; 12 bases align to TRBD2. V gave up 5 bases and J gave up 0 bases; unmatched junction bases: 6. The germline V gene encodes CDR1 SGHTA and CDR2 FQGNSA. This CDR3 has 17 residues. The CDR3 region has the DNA TGTGCCAGCAGCCCGAGACTAGCGGGAGTGAGCACAGATACGCAGTATTTT. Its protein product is CASSPRLAGVSTDTQYF.

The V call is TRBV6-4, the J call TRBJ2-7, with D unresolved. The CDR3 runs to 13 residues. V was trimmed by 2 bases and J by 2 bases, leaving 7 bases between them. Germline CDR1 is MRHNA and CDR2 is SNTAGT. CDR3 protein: CASSDGPTYEQYF. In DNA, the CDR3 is TGTGCCAGCAGTGACGGTCCAACCTACGAGCAGTACTTC.

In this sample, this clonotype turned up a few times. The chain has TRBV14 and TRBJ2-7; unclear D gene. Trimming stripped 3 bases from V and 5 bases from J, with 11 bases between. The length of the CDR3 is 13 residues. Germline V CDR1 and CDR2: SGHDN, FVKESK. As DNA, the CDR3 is TGTGCCAGCAGCCATCTTAATGTCGACGAGCAGTACTTC. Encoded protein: CASSHLNVDEQYF.

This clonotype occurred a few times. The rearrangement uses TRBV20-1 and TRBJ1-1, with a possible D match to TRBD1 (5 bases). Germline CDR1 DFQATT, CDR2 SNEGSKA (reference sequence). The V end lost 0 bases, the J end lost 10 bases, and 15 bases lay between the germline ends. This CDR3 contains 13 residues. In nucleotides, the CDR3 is TGCAGTGCTAGAGATTCCCCGGGTAGGGGAGCTTTCTTT. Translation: CSARDSPGRGAFF.